A single sample is the source of the 10 T cell receptor beta chains below, sequenced in a study of CD8 T cells in Susac syndrome. A quantity of roughly 0.5 to 1 ug RNA underwent reverse transcription using random hexamers. TCRdb re-analysed the immunoSEQ multiplex PCR reads in MiXCR, keeping a single row per CDR3 protein. The sample shows about 120,000 distinct CDR3 sequences, 85% to 95% of them seen only once. Material for sequencing was CD8+ T cells from PBMCs. These TCRs come from a human donor with Susac syndrome.

This clonotype was observed once. The chain employs TRBV15 and TRBJ1-2, with D maybe TRBD1 (6 bases). This CDR3 comprises 14 residues. The V end lost 1 base, the J end lost 2 bases, and 8 bases lay between the germline ends. Germline V gene sequence: CDR1 LNHNV, CDR2 YYDKDF (reference sequence). The CDR3 nucleotides read TGTGCCACCAGCAGAGGTCAGGGGAACTATGGCTACACCTTC. Translating gives CATSRGQGNYGYTF.

This clonotype has only one observation. V and J are TRBV27 and TRBJ2-1; no reliable D call. Trimming removed 5 bases from V and 6 bases from J, with 11 bases in between. CDR1 MNHEY and CDR2 SMNVEV come from the germline V gene (reference sequence). The CDR3 is 13 residues long. The DNA for the CDR3 is TGTGCCAGCAGTACTAATATGGTCAATGAGCAGTTCTTC. This sequence encodes CASSTNMVNEQFF.

V is TRBV15 and J is TRBJ2-2; D is perhaps TRBD1 or TRBD2 (5 bases each). The CDR3 is 16 amino acids. Germline values: CDR1 LNHNV, CDR2 YYDKDF (reference sequence). Deletions cut 3 bases from V and 2 bases from J, with 13 bases between. For the CDR3, the DNA is TGTGCCACCAGCAGTCCCACCGGGGCTAACACCGGGGAGCTGTTTTTT. Its translation: CATSSPTGANTGELFF.

The rearrangement links TRBV11-2 to TRBJ2-2; 14 nucleotides match TRBD2. The germline gives CDR1 SGHAT, CDR2 FQNNGV. This CDR3 has 19 amino acids. V lost 5 bases and J lost 1; bases outside the gene matches: 9. This chain's CDR3 is CASSTPRGLAGVNTGELFF. Written as DNA, the CDR3 is TGTGCCAGCAGCACCCCTCGGGGACTAGCGGGGGTGAACACCGGGGAGCTGTTTTTT.

The DNA of the CDR3 is TGTGCCAGCAGCTTGAACACTCCGAACACTGAAGCTTTCTTT. Translating gives CASSLNTPNTEAFF. The chain is built from TRBV5-6 and TRBJ1-1; no reliable D call. V was cut by 1 base and J by 1 base, with 8 bases left in between. Germline V gene data show CDR1 as SGHDT and CDR2 as YYEEEE. The length of the CDR3 is 14 residues.

CDR3 sequence: CASSSTGAEANYGYTF. The CDR3 nucleotides are TGTGCCAGCAGCTCGACAGGGGCTGAAGCTAACTATGGCTACACCTTC. The chain recombines TRBV7-9 with TRBJ1-2, with 8 bases identical to TRBD1. The germline V gene has CDR1 SEHNR and CDR2 FQNEAQ (reference sequence). The CDR3 runs to 16 residues. With V trimmed by 4 bases and J by 0 bases, 7 bases remained unmatched.

The chain joins TRBV4-1 to TRBJ2-7; TRBD1 might be the D (6 bases). This CDR3 is 15 amino acids long. The germline CDR1 and CDR2 sequences are MGHRA and YSYEKL. V lost 0 bases and J 2 bases, leaving 11 bases between the germline ends. The CDR3 region is CASSQDYREPYEQYF. The CDR3 DNA reads as TGCGCCAGCAGCCAAGATTACAGGGAGCCCTACGAGCAGTACTTC.

J is TRBJ2-1 and V is TRBV9; the D call may be TRBD1 or TRBD2 (6 bases each). V lost 0 bases and J lost 0, with 10 bases in between. The CDR3 loop spans 16 amino acids. Germline CDR1 is SGDLS and CDR2 is YYNGEE. CDR3 protein: CASSVEGDSSYNEQFF. CDR3 in DNA: TGTGCCAGCAGCGTAGAGGGGGACTCCTCCTACAATGAGCAGTTCTTC.

The rearrangement uses TRBV4-1 and TRBJ2-3; 13 bases agree with TRBD2. Germline CDR1 MGHRA, CDR2 YSYEKL. V was clipped by 1 base and J by 5 bases; unmatched bases: 3. There are 16 residues in the CDR3. The CDR3, as DNA: TGCGCCAGCAGCCAAGCGACTAGCGGGGGGCGAGATACGCAGTATTTT. Amino acid sequence: CASSQATSGGRDTQYF.

The chain recombines TRBV4-3 with TRBJ2-5, with a possible D match to TRBD1 (5 bases). Germline lookup yields CDR1 LGHNA and CDR2 YSLEER. Trimming shortened V by 4 bases and J by 4 bases, and 19 bases separated the two germline ends. The CDR3 sequence is 16 residues long. CDR3 DNA sequence: TGCGCCAGCAGCCCTGACCGTGAAGGGGTCGGAGAGACCCAGTACTTC. The encoded protein is CASSPDREGVGETQYF.